This TCR beta chain derives from a study of CD8+ T cells in alopecia areata. Whole-study findings and limits: Unlike in mice, where it was clearer, TCR sharing across patients was less clear, possibly HLA-related. Higher clonality was seen in lesional scalp than in normal scalp, especially in alopecia totalis/universalis.

Isolation of CD4+ and CD8+ T cells from PBMCs was achieved by sorting. In each case, RNA was isolated and then reverse transcribed into cDNA as the sequencing template. Only in-frame clones appear in the TCRdb table, and some are missing; sequencing was by immunoSEQ multiplex PCR. Among approximately 98,000 clones listed, approximately 59% were seen once. CDR3 size: 15 residues. The germline V gene has CDR1 SGHVS and CDR2 FNYEAQ. After removal of 5 bases from V and 1 base from J, the junction contained 7 bases not matched to a gene. Of note for this clone: Its antigen is not known.

The rearrangement joins TRBV7-6 to TRBJ2-7; 8 bases align to TRBD2. The TCR sequence derives from a human donor in good health. The sample consisted of CD8+ T cells sorted from blood. The CDR3 spells CASSPLAGGSYEQYF. The DNA of the CDR3 is TGTGCCAGCAGCCCTCTCGCGGGGGGATCCTACGAGCAGTACTTC.